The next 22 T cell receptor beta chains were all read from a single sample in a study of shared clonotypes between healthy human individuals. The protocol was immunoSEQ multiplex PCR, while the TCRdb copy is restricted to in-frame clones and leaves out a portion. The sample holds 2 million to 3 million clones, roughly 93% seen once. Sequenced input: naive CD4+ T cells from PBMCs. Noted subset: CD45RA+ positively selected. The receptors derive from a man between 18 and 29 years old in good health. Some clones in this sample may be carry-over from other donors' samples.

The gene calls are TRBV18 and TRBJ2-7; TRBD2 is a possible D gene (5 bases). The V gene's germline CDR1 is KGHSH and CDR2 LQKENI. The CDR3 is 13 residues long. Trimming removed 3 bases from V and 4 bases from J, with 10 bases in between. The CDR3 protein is CASSPRADYEQYF. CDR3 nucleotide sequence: TGTGCCAGCTCACCGCGAGCGGATTACGAGCAGTACTTC.

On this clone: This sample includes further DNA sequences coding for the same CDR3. The CDR3 is CASSPPAGANVLTF. The CDR3 DNA follows: TGTGCCAGCTCACCACCGGCCGGGGCCAACGTCCTGACTTTC. V usage is TRBV18 and J usage is TRBJ2-6; the D is unclear. This CDR3 region has 14 residues. Germline V gene data show CDR1 as KGHSH and CDR2 as LQKENI. Trimming took off 0 bases at V and 4 bases at J, with 4 bases between the two ends.

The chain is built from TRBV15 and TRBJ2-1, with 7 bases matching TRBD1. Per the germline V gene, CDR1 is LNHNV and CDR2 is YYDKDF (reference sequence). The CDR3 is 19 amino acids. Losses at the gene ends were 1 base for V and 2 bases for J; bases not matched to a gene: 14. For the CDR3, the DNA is TGTGCCACCAGCAGAGTAGGGGGCGTCGGAGGTGAGACCTACAATGAGCAGTTCTTC. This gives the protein CATSRVGGVGGETYNEQFF.

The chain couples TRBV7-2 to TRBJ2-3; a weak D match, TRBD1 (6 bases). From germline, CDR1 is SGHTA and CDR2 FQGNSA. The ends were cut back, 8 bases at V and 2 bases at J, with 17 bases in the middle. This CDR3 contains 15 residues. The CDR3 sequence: CASCQDGQNTDTQYF. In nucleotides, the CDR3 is TGTGCCAGCTGCCAGGACGGACAGAACACAGATACGCAGTATTTT. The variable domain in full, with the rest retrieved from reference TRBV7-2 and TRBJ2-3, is GAGVSQSPSNKVTEKGKDVELRCDPISGHTALYWYRQSLGQGLEFLIYFQGNSAPDKSGLPSDRFSAERTGGSVSTLTIQRTQQEDSAVYLCASCQDGQNTDTQYFGPGTRLTVL.

The CDR3 nucleotides read TGTGCCAGCAGTTTACGTTCCCCGGGGCGCGCGGAGACTAACTATGGCTACACCTTC. Residues: CASSLRSPGRAETNYGYTF. The V and J genes are TRBV27 and TRBJ1-2; perhaps TRBD1 as D (5 bases). This CDR3 spans 19 amino acids. The V end was cut by 2 bases, the J end by 0 bases, with 22 bases between. Germline values: CDR1 MNHEY, CDR2 SMNVEV (reference sequence).

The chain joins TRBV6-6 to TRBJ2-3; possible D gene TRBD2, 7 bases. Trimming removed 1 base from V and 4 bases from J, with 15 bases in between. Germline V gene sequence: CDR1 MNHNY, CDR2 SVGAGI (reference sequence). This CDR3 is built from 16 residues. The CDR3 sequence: CASSYWEGVSADTQYF. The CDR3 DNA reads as TGTGCCAGCAGTTACTGGGAGGGGGTGTCCGCAGATACGCAGTATTTT.

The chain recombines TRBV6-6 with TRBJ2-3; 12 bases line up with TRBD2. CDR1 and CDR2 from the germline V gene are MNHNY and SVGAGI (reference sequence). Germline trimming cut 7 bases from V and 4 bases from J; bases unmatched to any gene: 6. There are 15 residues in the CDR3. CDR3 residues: CASNRLAGVADTQYF. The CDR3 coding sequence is TGTGCCAGCAACAGACTAGCGGGAGTTGCAGATACGCAGTATTTT.

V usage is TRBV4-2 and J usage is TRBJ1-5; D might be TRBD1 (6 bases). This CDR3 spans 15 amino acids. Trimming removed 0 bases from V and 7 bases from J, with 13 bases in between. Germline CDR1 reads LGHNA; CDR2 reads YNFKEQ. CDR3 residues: CASSQDYRQDQPQHF. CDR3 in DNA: TGTGCCAGCAGCCAAGATTACAGACAGGACCAGCCCCAGCATTTT.

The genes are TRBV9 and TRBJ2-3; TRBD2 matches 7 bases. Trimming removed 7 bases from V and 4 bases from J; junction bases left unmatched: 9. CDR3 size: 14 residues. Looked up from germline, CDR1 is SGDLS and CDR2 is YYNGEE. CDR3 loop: CASRPSGVSDTQYF. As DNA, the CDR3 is TGTGCCAGCCGCCCCAGCGGGGTGTCAGATACGCAGTATTTT.

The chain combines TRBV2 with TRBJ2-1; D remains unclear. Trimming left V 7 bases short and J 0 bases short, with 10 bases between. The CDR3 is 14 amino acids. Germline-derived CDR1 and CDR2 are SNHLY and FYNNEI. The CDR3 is CASKVLSSYNEQFF. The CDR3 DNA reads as TGTGCCAGCAAGGTCCTAAGCTCCTACAATGAGCAGTTCTTC.

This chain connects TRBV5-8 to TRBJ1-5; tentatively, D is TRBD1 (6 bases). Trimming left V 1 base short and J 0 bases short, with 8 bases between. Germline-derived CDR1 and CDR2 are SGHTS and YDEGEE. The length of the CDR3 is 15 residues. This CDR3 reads CASSLWGLSNQPQHF. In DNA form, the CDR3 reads TGTGCCAGCAGCTTGTGGGGGCTTAGCAATCAGCCCCAGCATTTT.

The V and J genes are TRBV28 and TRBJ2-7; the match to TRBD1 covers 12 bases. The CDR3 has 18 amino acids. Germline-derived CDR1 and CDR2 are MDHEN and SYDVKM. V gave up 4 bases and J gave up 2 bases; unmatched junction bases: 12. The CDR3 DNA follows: TGTGCCAGCAGTTCCCTACCGGGACAGGGGGCAAGGGCCTACGAGCAGTACTTC. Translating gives CASSSLPGQGARAYEQYF.

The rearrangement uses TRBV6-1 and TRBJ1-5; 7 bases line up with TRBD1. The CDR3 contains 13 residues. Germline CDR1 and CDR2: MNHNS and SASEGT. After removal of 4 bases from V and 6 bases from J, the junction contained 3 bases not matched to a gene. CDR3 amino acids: CASSGQGTQPQHF. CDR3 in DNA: TGTGCCAGCAGTGGACAGGGAACTCAGCCCCAGCATTTT.

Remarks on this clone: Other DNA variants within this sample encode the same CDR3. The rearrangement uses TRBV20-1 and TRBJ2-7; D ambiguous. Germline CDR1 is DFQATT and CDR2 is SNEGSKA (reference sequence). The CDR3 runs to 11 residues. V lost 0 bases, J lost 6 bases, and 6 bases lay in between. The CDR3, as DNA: TGCAGTGCTAGAGATCGAGTCGAGCAGTACTTC. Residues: CSARDRVEQYF.

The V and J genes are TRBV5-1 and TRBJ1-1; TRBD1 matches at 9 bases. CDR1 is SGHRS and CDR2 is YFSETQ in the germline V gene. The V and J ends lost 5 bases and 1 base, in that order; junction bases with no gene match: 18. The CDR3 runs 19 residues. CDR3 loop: CASSPGGTGFGGKNTEAFF. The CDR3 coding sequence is TGCGCCAGCAGTCCTGGCGGGACAGGGTTTGGGGGGAAGAACACTGAAGCTTTCTTT.

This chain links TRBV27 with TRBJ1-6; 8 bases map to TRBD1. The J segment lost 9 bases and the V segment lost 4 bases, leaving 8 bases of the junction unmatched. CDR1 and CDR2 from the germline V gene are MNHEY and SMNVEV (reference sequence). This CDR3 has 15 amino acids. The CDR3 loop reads CASSSRDRLTSPLHF. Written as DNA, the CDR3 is TGTGCCAGCAGTTCCCGGGACAGGTTGACTTCACCCCTCCACTTT.

The CDR3 is CASSQQQGANTEAFF. CDR3 nucleotides: TGTGCCAGCAGCCAGCAACAGGGGGCGAACACTGAAGCTTTCTTT. The rearrangement joins TRBV4-2 to TRBJ1-1; 9 positions match TRBD1. Germline lookup yields CDR1 LGHNA and CDR2 YNFKEQ. Trimming at V came to 3 bases and at J to 1 base, leaving 3 bases not matched to a gene. This CDR3 has 15 residues.

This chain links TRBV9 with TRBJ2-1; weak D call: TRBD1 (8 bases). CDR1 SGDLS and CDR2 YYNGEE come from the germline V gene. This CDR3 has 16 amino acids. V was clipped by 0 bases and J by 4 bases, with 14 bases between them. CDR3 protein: CASSVAGQGGYNEQFF. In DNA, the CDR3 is TGTGCCAGCAGCGTAGCTGGACAGGGAGGGTACAATGAGCAGTTCTTC.

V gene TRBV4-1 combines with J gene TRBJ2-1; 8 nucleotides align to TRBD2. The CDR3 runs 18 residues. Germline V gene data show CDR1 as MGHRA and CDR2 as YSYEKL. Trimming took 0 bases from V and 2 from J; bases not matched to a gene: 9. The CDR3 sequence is CASSQDASGSPTYNEQFF. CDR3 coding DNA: TGCGCCAGCAGCCAAGATGCCAGCGGGAGCCCTACCTACAATGAGCAGTTCTTC.

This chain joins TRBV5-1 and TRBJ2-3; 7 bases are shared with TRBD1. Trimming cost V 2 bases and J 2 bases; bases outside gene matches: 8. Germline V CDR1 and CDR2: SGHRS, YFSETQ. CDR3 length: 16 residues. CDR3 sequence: CASSLTTGWNTDTQYF. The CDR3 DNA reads TGCGCCAGCAGCTTAACGACAGGGTGGAACACAGATACGCAGTATTTT.

CDR3 DNA sequence: TGTGCCAGCAGTTTACAAAGCGGAAGCTCCTACGAGCAGTACTTC. This encodes CASSLQSGSSYEQYF. V and J are TRBV6-1 and TRBJ2-7, with a weak D call TRBD2 (5 bases). CDR3 size: 15 residues. V was trimmed by 5 bases and J by 0 bases, leaving 14 bases between them. CDR1 is MNHNS, CDR2 SASEGT, per germline.

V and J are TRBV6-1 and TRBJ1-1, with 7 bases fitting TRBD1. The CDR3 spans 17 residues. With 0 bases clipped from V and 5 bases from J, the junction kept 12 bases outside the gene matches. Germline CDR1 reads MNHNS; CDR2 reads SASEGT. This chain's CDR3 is CASSEAPDRDERTEAFF. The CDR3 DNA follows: TGTGCCAGCAGTGAAGCCCCCGACAGGGATGAGAGAACTGAAGCTTTCTTT.